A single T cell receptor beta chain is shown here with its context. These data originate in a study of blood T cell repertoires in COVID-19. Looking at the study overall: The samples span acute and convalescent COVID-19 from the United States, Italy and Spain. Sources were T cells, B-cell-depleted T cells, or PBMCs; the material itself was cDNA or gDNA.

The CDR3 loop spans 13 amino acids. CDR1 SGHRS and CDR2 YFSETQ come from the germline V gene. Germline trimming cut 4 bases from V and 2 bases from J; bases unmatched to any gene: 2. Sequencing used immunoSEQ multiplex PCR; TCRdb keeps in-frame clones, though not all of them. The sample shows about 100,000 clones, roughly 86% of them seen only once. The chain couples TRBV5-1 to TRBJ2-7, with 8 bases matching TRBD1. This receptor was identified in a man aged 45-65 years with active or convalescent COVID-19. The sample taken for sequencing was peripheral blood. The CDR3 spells CASSATGAYEQYF. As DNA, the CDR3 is TGCGCCAGCAGCGCGACAGGGGCCTACGAGCAGTACTTC.